This entry concerns a single T cell receptor (beta chain). Its antigen remains unidentified. It was with 60 Vbeta and 13 Jbeta primers that the PCR ran. Sequenced by immunoSEQ multiplex PCR; TCRdb stores in-frame clones only, minus some. The table shows 150,000 to 200,000 clones, with more than 70% occurring only once. This entry comes from a study of cytomegalovirus exposure and HLA in healthy donors. About the research overall: Unique TCRs from HLA-typed donors, some 85 million of them, were held in an early data release.

Whole-study findings and limits: For presence/absence analyses, sequencing depth was assumed to be roughly uniform across donors. There were a few CMV-associated chains whose specificity for CMV antigens was confirmed in vitro.

The TCR comes from a boy aged 2 to 10 in good health and CMV-seronegative. Input material: PBMCs.

Here the CDR3 reads CASSFGLPPHFNYEQYF. The CDR3 nucleotides read TGTGCCAGCAGCTTCGGACTTCCCCCCCACTTTAACTACGAGCAGTACTTC. This rearrangement joins TRBV7-8 to TRBJ2-7; possibly TRBD2 for D (5 bases). The germline V and J ends were trimmed by 3 bases and 3 bases, with 21 bases remaining between them. The CDR3 consists of 17 residues. Germline V gene data show CDR1 as SGHVS and CDR2 as FQNEAQ. The entire variable domain, with the rest obtained from reference TRBV7-8 and TRBJ2-7, is as follows: GAGVSQSPRYKVAKRGQDVALRCDPISGHVSLFWYQQALGQGPEFLTYFQNEAQLDKSGLPSDRFFAERPEGSVSTLKIQRTQQEDSAVYLCASSFGLPPHFNYEQYFGPGTRLTVT.